This TCR beta chain is from a study of blood T cell repertoires in COVID-19. The assay was immunoSEQ multiplex PCR, and TCRdb's table has in-frame clones only and misses some. This sample has around 200,000 clones, with around 80% found just once. V gave up 2 bases and J gave up 0 bases, with 8 bases separating them. CDR1 and CDR2 (germline): MNHNS, SASEGT. The CDR3 is made up of 15 amino acids. A single count supports this clone. The TCR comes from a man aged 45-65 years who had recovered from COVID-19. J is TRBJ1-3 and V is TRBV6-1; D gene ambiguous. Source material: peripheral blood. CDR3 in DNA: TGTGCCAGCAGTGAACGGGAGCACTCTGGAAACACCATATATTTT. Protein sequence: CASSEREHSGNTIYF.